The clone carrying this T cell receptor beta chain was counted a few times. These data are taken from a study of OX40 agonist ivuxolimab in advanced cancers. Profiling relied on immunoSEQ multiplex PCR, and the TCRdb table lists in-frame clones only, not all of them. The data show tens of thousands of clones, about 88% seen once. The CDR3 sequence is 14 residues long. The germline V gene has CDR1 MNHNS and CDR2 SASEGT. V lost 1 base, J lost 5 bases, and 11 bases lay in between. This receptor was identified in an adult with an advanced solid tumor such as melanoma, head and neck, liver or kidney cancer. The chain employs TRBV6-1 and TRBJ1-2; D gene uncertain. The source was CD4+ or CD8+ T cells sorted from blood, collected in a trial of the OX40 agonist ivuxolimab. The CDR3 loop is CASSEGEGPYGYTF. CDR3 in DNA: TGTGCCAGCAGTGAAGGGGAGGGCCCTTATGGCTACACCTTC.